The clone carrying this TCR beta chain was recorded at least ten times. Its specificity is unknown. Germline V CDR1 and CDR2: MGHDK, SYGVNS. V was pared by 3 bases and J by 4 bases, with 14 bases between. This CDR3 spans 15 amino acids. None of the patients had undergone any treatment ahead of thyroid surgery. This sample was included in a study of metastatic and nonmetastatic thyroid tumors. For the study at large: It was across blood and tumor or nodule tissue from malignant and benign thyroid patients that repertoires were compared.

Under the authors' procedure: The study's classifier, a distant-metastasis tool for papillary thyroid cancer, was built using CDR3 differences across clinicopathological groups. TCRdb re-called the PCR reads with MiXCR. The V and J calls here are based on TCRdb, not the publication. This sample has 20,000 to 25,000 clones, with approximately 15% found just once. Findings and limits, study-wide: Reports indicated that malignant thyroid tumors showed significantly higher TCR beta diversity than benign nodules did, in blood and tumor.

The receptor was isolated from a female donor with papillary thyroid cancer or a benign thyroid nodule (not recorded which). Some clones in this sample may be carry-over from other donors' samples. Specimen: tumor tissue. The chain uses TRBV25-1 and TRBJ2-3; D possibly matches TRBD1 or TRBD2 (6 bases each). Here the CDR3 DNA reads TGTGCCAGCAGTGAGGGCCGGGGGCGGCCAGATACGCAGTATTTT. It encodes CASSEGRGRPDTQYF.